A single sample is the source of the 20 T cell receptor beta chains below, sequenced in a study of blood T cell repertoires in COVID-19. Clones were read by immunoSEQ multiplex PCR, and TCRdb kept only the in-frame ones, dropping some. The sample comprises hundreds of thousands of clones, over 80% of which are singletons, and 5.5% to 7.5% rests with the top ten. Sequenced: PBMCs or T cells enriched from blood (not recorded which). These receptors were collected from a woman in her thirties or forties who had recovered from COVID-19.

This chain joins TRBV7-9 and TRBJ2-3; 10 bases align to TRBD2. V lost 5 bases, J lost 0 bases, and 2 bases stayed unmatched. The CDR3 is 15 residues long. Germline V lookup: CDR1 SEHNR, CDR2 FQNEAQ (reference sequence). CDR3 nucleotide sequence: TGTGCCAGCAGCAAGACTAGCGGGAGCACAGATACGCAGTATTTT. Protein product: CASSKTSGSTDTQYF.

The chain uses TRBV24-1 and TRBJ2-3; 7 bases line up with TRBD1. CDR1 is KGHDR, CDR2 SFDVKD, per germline. The J segment lost 2 bases and the V segment lost 3 bases, leaving 4 bases of the junction unmatched. CDR3 length equals 15 residues. The CDR3 spells CATSDRDRYTDTQYF. Here the CDR3 DNA reads TGTGCCACCAGTGATAGGGACAGATACACAGATACGCAGTATTTT.

This clone was detected only once. V is TRBV3-1 (or the pseudogene TRBV3-2) and J is TRBJ2-1; D unresolved. The V gene lost 6 bases and the J gene lost 0 bases, with 12 bases spanning the gap. From germline, CDR1 is LGHDT and CDR2 YNNKEL (reference sequence). This CDR3 contains 15 residues. The CDR3 region is CASSTRRSSYNEQFF. The CDR3 nucleotides are TGTGCCAGCAGTACACGTAGGAGCTCCTACAATGAGCAGTTCTTC.

Points on this clone: The same CDR3 is also encoded by other DNA sequences in this sample. The rearrangement joins TRBV28 to TRBJ1-2; 9 bases line up with TRBD1. The CDR3 is made up of 14 amino acids. The germline gives CDR1 MDHEN, CDR2 SYDVKM. The V gene end was trimmed by 2 bases and the J gene end by 8 bases; junction bases not matched to a gene: 6. CDR3 protein: CASSLATGGRGYTF. CDR3 in DNA: TGTGCCAGCAGTTTAGCGACAGGGGGTCGGGGCTACACCTTC.

The V and J genes are TRBV2 and TRBJ2-1; 8 bases align to TRBD2. V lost 11 bases to trimming and J lost 5 bases; unmatched junction nucleotides: 11. CDR1 and CDR2 (germline): SNHLY, FYNNEI. The CDR3 length is 14 residues. This chain's CDR3 is CASGGTRGDNEQFF. In nucleotides, the CDR3 is TGTGCCTCCGGGGGGACTAGGGGGGACAATGAGCAGTTCTTC.

The rearrangement uses TRBV9 and TRBJ2-3, with D hard to call. Germline CDR1 and CDR2: SGDLS and YYNGEE. The CDR3 length is 14 residues. V was clipped by 4 bases and J by 5 bases, with 14 bases between them. This CDR3 is CASSPRHELDTQYF. CDR3 coding DNA: TGTGCCAGCAGCCCCCGACACGAGCTAGATACGCAGTATTTT.

This clone was detected only once. This rearrangement joins TRBV28 to TRBJ1-3; D ambiguous. CDR3 length equals 13 residues. Germline loops: CDR1 MDHEN, CDR2 SYDVKM. Trimming stripped 10 bases from V and 2 bases from J, with 12 bases between. In DNA form, the CDR3 reads TGTGCCAACTCCGCGGGTCCTGGAAACACCATATATTTT. Protein sequence: CANSAGPGNTIYF.

The V and J genes are TRBV21-1 and TRBJ1-1; the table's D gene call, TRBD1, was not cross checked with the DNA. TRBV21-1 is a recognized pseudogene. The CDR3 covers 14 residues. The CDR3 nucleotides are TGTGCCACCCGGACAGGGGGCAACGCCACTGAAGCTTTCTTT. This translates into CATRTGGNATEAFF.

J is TRBJ1-1 and V is TRBV2; no clear D gene. The CDR3 is 14 amino acids. CDR1 is SNHLY, CDR2 FYNNEI, per germline. Between the trimmed V and J ends, which lost 4 bases and 0 bases, there was a span of 9 bases. DNA for the CDR3: TGTGCCAGCAGTGGCGGTCGAATGAACACTGAAGCTTTCTTT. Residues: CASSGGRMNTEAFF.

This clone came up many times. The gene calls are TRBV7-8 and TRBJ1-5, with 8 bases fitting TRBD1. J lost 1 base, V lost 8 bases, and 10 bases had no gene match. The CDR3 sequence is 16 residues long. Germline loops: CDR1 SGHVS, CDR2 FQNEAQ. The CDR3 is CASGTDRGRSNQPQHF. In nucleotides, the CDR3 is TGTGCCAGCGGTACAGACAGGGGAAGGAGCAATCAGCCCCAGCATTTT.

V gene TRBV4-3 combines with J gene TRBJ2-4; 8 positions match TRBD2. Unmatched junction bases numbered 8, after V lost 2 bases and J lost 8 bases. The CDR3 length is 15 residues. The germline gives CDR1 LGHNA, CDR2 YSLEER. The DNA of the CDR3 is TGCGCCAGCAGCCAACAAGCGGGAGCATCGGACATTCAGTACTTC. It codes for CASSQQAGASDIQYF.

This clone was found once. The chain is built from TRBV5-1 and TRBJ2-5, with D perhaps TRBD1 (6 bases). The CDR3 loop spans 16 amino acids. V lost 1 base to trimming and J lost 5 bases, with 18 bases between them. Germline CDR1 reads SGHRS; CDR2 reads YFSETQ. The CDR3 protein is CASSLSPGMGAETQYF. The CDR3 nucleotides read TGCGCCAGCAGCTTGTCCCCCGGGATGGGGGCCGAGACCCAGTACTTC.

The chain carries TRBV19 and TRBJ2-3; 7 bases line up with TRBD2. V trimming: 7 bases; J trimming: 0 bases; junction bases outside the gene matches: 7. The germline V gene has CDR1 LNHDA and CDR2 SQIVND (reference sequence). This CDR3 contains 15 residues. The CDR3 region has the DNA TGTGCCAGTAAGGCTAGCGGAACAAGCACAGATACGCAGTATTTT. It translates to CASKASGTSTDTQYF.

The V gene is TRBV5-1, the J gene TRBJ2-1; 7 bases are shared with TRBD1. The CDR3 is 15 residues long. The germline V gene encodes CDR1 SGHRS and CDR2 YFSETQ. The V and J ends lost 4 bases and 2 bases, in that order; junction bases with no gene match: 6. CDR3 sequence: CASSRTGVTYNEQFF. In nucleotides, the CDR3 is TGCGCCAGCAGCCGAACAGGGGTTACCTACAATGAGCAGTTCTTC.

V is TRBV28 and J is TRBJ1-2, with TRBD1 as a possible D gene (5 bases). V lost 6 bases to trimming and J lost 8 bases, with 16 bases between them. Germline V gene data show CDR1 as MDHEN and CDR2 as SYDVKM. CDR3 size: 13 residues. The CDR3 sequence: CASSYGGTEGYTF. The CDR3 region has the DNA TGTGCCAGCAGCTATGGGGGGACGGAGGGCTACACCTTC.

The chain recombines TRBV7-2 with TRBJ2-7, with D perhaps TRBD1 (5 bases). CDR1 SGHTA and CDR2 FQGNSA come from the germline V gene. The germline V and J ends were trimmed by 3 bases and 7 bases, with 13 bases remaining between them. This CDR3 is built from 13 residues. Here the CDR3 DNA reads TGTGCCAGCAGCTTTGCGGCAGGGCAAGAGCAGTACGTC. Protein sequence: CASSFAAGQEQYV.

The chain couples TRBV19 to TRBJ2-3, with a possible D match to TRBD2 (8 bases). In germline, CDR1 is LNHDA, CDR2 SQIVND (reference sequence). CDR3 length: 15 residues. V dropped 6 bases and J dropped 12 bases, with 25 bases sitting between them. The CDR3 loop is CASSLKHYSGDSQYF. The CDR3 nucleotides are TGTGCCAGTAGCCTCAAGCATTATAGCGGGGACAGTCAGTATTTT.

This clone occurred once. This chain joins TRBV12-5 and TRBJ2-1; 11 bases agree with TRBD2. Losses at the gene ends were 1 base for V and 6 bases for J; bases not matched to a gene: 5. Germline V gene lookup returns CDR1 LGHNT and CDR2 FRNRAP. The CDR3 length is 16 residues. In DNA, the CDR3 is TGTGCTAGTGGTTTGGGCGGGACTAGCGGTCCCAATGAGCAGTTCTTC. Residues: CASGLGGTSGPNEQFF.

This clone appeared once. The chain combines TRBV27 with TRBJ2-1, with 8 nucleotides matching TRBD2. The length of the CDR3 is 14 residues. J lost 5 bases, V lost 3 bases, and 3 bases had no gene match. Looked up from germline, CDR1 is MNHEY and CDR2 is SMNVEV (reference sequence). CDR3 residues: CASSFGRADNEQFF. The CDR3 DNA reads TGTGCCAGCAGTTTCGGGAGGGCCGACAATGAGCAGTTCTTC.

This clone was detected a few times. Here the CDR3 reads CASSLEAGGRDEQFF. DNA for the CDR3: TGTGCCAGCAGCTTAGAAGCGGGGGGGAGGGATGAGCAGTTCTTC. The genes are TRBV7-2 and TRBJ2-1; 10 bases are a match to TRBD2. With 1 base clipped from V and 8 bases from J, the junction kept 5 bases outside the gene matches. Germline-derived CDR1 and CDR2 are SGHTA and FQGNSA. The CDR3 is 15 residues long.